The clone carrying this TCR beta chain occurred a few times. Its specificity is not known. With 60 Vbeta and 13 Jbeta primers, the PCR was carried out. The assay was immunoSEQ multiplex PCR, and TCRdb's table has in-frame clones only and misses some. The table records more than 110,000 clones, 55% to 80% of them present only once. This sample was included in a study of cytomegalovirus exposure and HLA in healthy donors. Regarding the study as a whole: Within an earlier analysis, most TCR beta V segments proved productive either about 87% or about 30% of the time.

The CDR3 covers 15 residues. Germline trimming cut 3 bases from V and 6 bases from J; bases unmatched to any gene: 10. Germline lookup yields CDR1 SEHNR and CDR2 FQNEAQ (reference sequence). The source is a human donor in good health. The V call is TRBV7-9, the J call TRBJ1-1; 7 nucleotides match TRBD1. Material for sequencing was PBMCs. DNA of the CDR3: TGTGCCAGCAGCTTCGACTTAGGGGGCTCGTCTGAAGCTTTCTTT. Its translation: CASSFDLGGSSEAFF.